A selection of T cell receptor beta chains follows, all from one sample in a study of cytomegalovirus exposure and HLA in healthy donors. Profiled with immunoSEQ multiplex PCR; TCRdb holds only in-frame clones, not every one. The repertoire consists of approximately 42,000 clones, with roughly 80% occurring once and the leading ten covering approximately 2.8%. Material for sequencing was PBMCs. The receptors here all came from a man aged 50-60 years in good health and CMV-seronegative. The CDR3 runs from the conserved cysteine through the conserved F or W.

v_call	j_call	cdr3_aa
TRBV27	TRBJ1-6	CASSLGSTYNSPLHF
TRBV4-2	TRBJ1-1	CASSQDRRTEAFF
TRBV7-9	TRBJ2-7	CASSPGQGYEQYF
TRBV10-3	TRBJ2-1	CAISPNYNEQFF
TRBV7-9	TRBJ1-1	CASSLVGQGGRDTEAFF
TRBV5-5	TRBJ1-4	CASSLLQGTEKLFF
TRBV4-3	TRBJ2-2	CASSQDEKLRGAVF
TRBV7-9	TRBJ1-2	CASSFAGSGDGYTF
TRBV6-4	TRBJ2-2	CASSEGDTGELFF
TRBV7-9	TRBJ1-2	CSSSLRGYTF
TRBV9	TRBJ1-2	CASSVAAVAYGYTF